The clone carrying this T cell receptor (beta chain) was seen a single time. Its specificity is not known. This specimen comes from a study of T cell responses to AZD1222 COVID-19 vaccine. Study-level points and caveats: Only six or seven AZD1222 recipients were seropositive at baseline. Spike-specific TCR breadth and depth were elevated following two AZD1222 doses. Variant regions that are unmutated are reportedly the target of nearly half of spike-specific TCRs.

The protocol was immunoSEQ multiplex PCR, while the TCRdb copy is restricted to in-frame clones and leaves out a portion. This sample has 150,000 or so clones, with roughly nine tenths found just once. The V segment lost 7 bases and the J segment 12 bases; nucleotides outside the gene matches: 17. CDR1 is WSHSY and CDR2 is SAAADI in the germline V gene. CDR3 length equals 15 residues. The TCR comes from an adult in good health. The specimen comprised peripheral blood, sampled on day 0 of AZD1222 vaccination. V is TRBV10-2 and J is TRBJ1-4; 7 bases align to TRBD1. The chain's CDR3 is CASMIRQGGIGELFF. The CDR3 DNA follows: TGCGCCAGCATGATACGGCAGGGGGGAATAGGGGAACTGTTTTTT.